The 8 T cell receptor beta chains given below trace back to one sample, sequenced in a study of blood T cells in healthy people across ages. Alongside a J-beta primer mix, a sample-barcoded 5' primer served in a second PCR lasting 7 to 11 cycles. TCRdb processed the 5' RACE reads anew with MiXCR; each CDR3 protein has one entry. The profile covers about 830,000 distinct CDR3 sequences, with more than 45% appearing a single time and roughly 20% taken by the ten largest. Specimen: blood. The receptors were sampled from a man younger than 40 in good health.

The chain combines TRBV9 with TRBJ2-3; 9 nucleotides align to TRBD1. The CDR3 contains 16 residues. The trim removed 4 bases at V and 1 base at J, leaving 7 bases unmatched. CDR1 and CDR2 from the germline V gene are SGDLS and YYNGEE. The CDR3 is CASSPTGGEGTDTQYF. The CDR3 DNA reads TGTGCCAGCAGCCCCACAGGGGGCGAGGGCACAGATACGCAGTATTTT. The full variable domain, its missing parts supplied by reference TRBV9 and TRBJ2-3, is DSGVTQTPKHLITATGQRVTLRCSPRSGDLSVYWYQQSLDQGLQFLIQYYNGEERAKGNILERFSAQQFPDLHSELNLSSLELGDSALYFCASSPTGGEGTDTQYFGPGTRLTVL.

V usage is TRBV20-1 and J usage is TRBJ2-7, with 8 nucleotides matching TRBD2. The CDR3 sequence is 14 residues long. V lost 4 bases to trimming and J lost 3 bases; unmatched junction nucleotides: 8. CDR1 DFQATT and CDR2 SNEGSKA come from the germline V gene (reference sequence). CDR3 sequence: CSAILGRGGYEQYF. As DNA, the CDR3 is TGCAGTGCTATCCTCGGGAGGGGGGGCTACGAGCAGTACTTC.

Comments on this clonotype: One junction end does not reproduce the germline sequence, and a read error may be involved. This chain connects TRBV12-3 or TRBV12-4 to TRBJ2-3; no reliable D call. The CDR3 length is 15 residues. The CDR3 DNA is TGTGCCAGCAGTTTAGCCGGAATTTACACAGATATGCAGTATTTT. Translation gives CASSLAGIYTDMQYF.

The genes are TRBV6-6 and TRBJ2-5; a weak D match, TRBD2 (6 bases). Trimming cost V 2 bases and J 7 bases, with 11 bases left between them. The V gene's germline CDR1 is MNHNY and CDR2 SVGAGI (reference sequence). CDR3 length: 13 amino acids. The CDR3 DNA reads TGTGCCAGCAGTTACGGTGAGGGAGGGACCCAGTACTTC. This codes for CASSYGEGGTQYF.

J is TRBJ2-1 and V is TRBV25-1; D tentatively reads TRBD1 or TRBD2 (5 bases each). The V gene's germline CDR1 is MGHDK and CDR2 SYGVNS. This CDR3 is built from 12 residues. Trimming pared 8 bases from V and 8 bases from J, leaving 13 bases between. Here the CDR3 DNA reads TGTGCCAGCGCACTTGAGGGGTATGAGCAGTTCTTC. As protein: CASALEGYEQFF.

The rearrangement links TRBV5-1 to TRBJ2-3; 7 bases agree with TRBD1. V was clipped by 5 bases and J by 4 bases; unmatched bases: 10. Germline V gives CDR1 SGHRS, CDR2 YFSETQ. There are 15 residues in the CDR3. The CDR3, as DNA: TGCGCCAGCAGTCTACGGGACAGAGCCCCAGATACGCAGTATTTT. Translating it yields CASSLRDRAPDTQYF.

This sequence joins TRBV5-1 and TRBJ2-1; the match to TRBD2 covers 11 bases. Looked up from germline, CDR1 is SGHRS and CDR2 is YFSETQ. The CDR3 spans 14 residues. V shed 6 bases and J 7 bases; nucleotides not matched to a gene: 6. The DNA for the CDR3 is TGCGCCAGCACCCTAGCGGGGGGCCAGAATGAGCAGTTCTTC. Its protein is CASTLAGGQNEQFF.

The J gene is TRBJ2-3, the V gene TRBV5-1; TRBD2 is a possible D gene (6 bases). Trimming left V 4 bases short and J 2 bases short, with 11 bases between. This CDR3 is built from 14 residues. Germline V gene lookup returns CDR1 SGHRS and CDR2 YFSETQ. The CDR3 bases are TGCGCCAGCAGCATGGGACTTACCACAGATACGCAGTATTTT. It encodes CASSMGLTTDTQYF.